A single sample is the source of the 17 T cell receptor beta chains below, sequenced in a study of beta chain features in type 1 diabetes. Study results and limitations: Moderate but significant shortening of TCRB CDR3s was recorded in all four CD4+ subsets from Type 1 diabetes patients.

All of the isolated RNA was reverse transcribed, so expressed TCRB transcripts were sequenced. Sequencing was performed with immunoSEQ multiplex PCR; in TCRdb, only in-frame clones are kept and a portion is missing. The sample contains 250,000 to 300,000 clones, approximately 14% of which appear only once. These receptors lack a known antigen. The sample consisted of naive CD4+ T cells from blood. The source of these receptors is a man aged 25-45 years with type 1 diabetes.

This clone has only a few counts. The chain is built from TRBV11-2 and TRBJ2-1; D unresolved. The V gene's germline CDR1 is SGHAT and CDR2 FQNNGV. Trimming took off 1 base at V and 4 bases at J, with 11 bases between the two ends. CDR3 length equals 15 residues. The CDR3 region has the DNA TGTGCCAGCAGCTTAGTTGGTAGCTGGTACAATGAGCAGTTCTTC. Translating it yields CASSLVGSWYNEQFF.

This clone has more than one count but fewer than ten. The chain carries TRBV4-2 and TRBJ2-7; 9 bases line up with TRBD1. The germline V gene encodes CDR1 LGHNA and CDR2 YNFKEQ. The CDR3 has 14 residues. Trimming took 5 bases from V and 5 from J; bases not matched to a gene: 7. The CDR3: CASSYYGQGNEQYF. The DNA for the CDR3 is TGTGCCAGCAGCTACTACGGACAGGGGAACGAGCAGTACTTC.

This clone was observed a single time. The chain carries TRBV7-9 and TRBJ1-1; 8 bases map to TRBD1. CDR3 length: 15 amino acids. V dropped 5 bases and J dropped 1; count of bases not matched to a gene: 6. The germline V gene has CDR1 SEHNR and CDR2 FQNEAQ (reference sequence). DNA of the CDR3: TGTGCCAGCAGCCCGATAGGGACAGGGAACACTGAAGCTTTCTTT. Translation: CASSPIGTGNTEAFF.

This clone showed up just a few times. The CDR3 DNA is TGTGCCAGCAGCCAAGAGCCAAGCGCGAGCTCCTACAATGAGCAGTTCTTC. Translated, it gives CASSQEPSASSYNEQFF. This chain joins TRBV5-4 and TRBJ2-1, with D unclear. The CDR3 is 17 amino acids. Germline CDR1 is SGHNT and CDR2 is YYREEE (reference sequence). Trimming left V 4 bases short and J 0 bases short, with 17 bases between. Complete variable domain (other parts from reference TRBV5-4 and TRBJ2-1): ETGVTQSPTHLIKTRGQQVTLRCSSQSGHNTVSWYQQALGQGPQFIFQYYREEENGRGNFPPRFSGLQFPNYSSELNVNALELDDSALYLCASSQEPSASSYNEQFFGPGTRLTVL.

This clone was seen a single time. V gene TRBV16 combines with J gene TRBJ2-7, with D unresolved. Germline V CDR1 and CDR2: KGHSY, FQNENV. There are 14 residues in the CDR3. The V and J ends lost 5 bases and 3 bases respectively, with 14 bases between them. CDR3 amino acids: CASSDNYIDYEQYF. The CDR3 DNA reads TGTGCCAGCAGCGACAATTATATCGACTACGAGCAGTACTTC.

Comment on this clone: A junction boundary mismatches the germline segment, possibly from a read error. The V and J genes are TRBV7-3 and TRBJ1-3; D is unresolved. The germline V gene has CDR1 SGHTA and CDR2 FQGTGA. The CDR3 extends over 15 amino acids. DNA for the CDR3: TGTGCCAGCAGCCTAACAGCTTTCTCTGGAAACACCATATATTTT. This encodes CASSLTAFSGNTIYF.

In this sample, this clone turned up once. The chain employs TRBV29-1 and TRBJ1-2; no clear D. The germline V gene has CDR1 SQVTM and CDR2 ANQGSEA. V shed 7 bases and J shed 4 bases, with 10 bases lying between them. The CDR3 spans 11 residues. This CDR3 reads CSAGEIYGYTF. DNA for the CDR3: TGCAGCGCTGGGGAGATCTATGGCTACACCTTC.

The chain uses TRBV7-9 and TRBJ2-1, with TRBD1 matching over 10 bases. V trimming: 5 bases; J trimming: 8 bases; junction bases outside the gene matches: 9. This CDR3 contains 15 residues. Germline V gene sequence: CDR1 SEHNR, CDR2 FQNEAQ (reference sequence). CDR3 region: CASSPPGQGIDEQFF. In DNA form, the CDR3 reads TGTGCCAGCAGCCCCCCGGGACAGGGGATAGATGAGCAGTTCTTC.

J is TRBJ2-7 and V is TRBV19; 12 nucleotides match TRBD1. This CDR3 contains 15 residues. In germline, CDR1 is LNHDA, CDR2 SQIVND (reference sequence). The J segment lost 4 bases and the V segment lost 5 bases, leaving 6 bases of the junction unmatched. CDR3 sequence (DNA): TGTGCCAGTAGTGAGCCGGGACAGGGGGCTTACGAGCAGTACTTC. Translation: CASSEPGQGAYEQYF.

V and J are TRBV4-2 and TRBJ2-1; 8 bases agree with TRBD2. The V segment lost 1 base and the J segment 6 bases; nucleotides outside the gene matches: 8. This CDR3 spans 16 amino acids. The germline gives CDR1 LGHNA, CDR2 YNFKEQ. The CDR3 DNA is TGTGCCAGCAGCCAAGCTGTACTAGCGGCCATCAATGAGCAGTTCTTC. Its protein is CASSQAVLAAINEQFF.

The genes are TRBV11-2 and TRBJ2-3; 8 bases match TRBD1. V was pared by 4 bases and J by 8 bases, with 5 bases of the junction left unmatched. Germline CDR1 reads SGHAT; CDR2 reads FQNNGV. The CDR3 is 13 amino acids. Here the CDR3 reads CASSYQGAGTQYF. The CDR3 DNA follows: TGTGCCAGCAGCTACCAGGGGGCTGGTACGCAGTATTTT.

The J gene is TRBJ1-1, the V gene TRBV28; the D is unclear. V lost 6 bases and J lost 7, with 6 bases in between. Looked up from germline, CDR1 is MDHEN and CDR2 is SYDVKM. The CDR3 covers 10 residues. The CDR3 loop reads CASREFEAFF. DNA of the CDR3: TGTGCCAGCAGGGAGTTTGAAGCTTTCTTT.

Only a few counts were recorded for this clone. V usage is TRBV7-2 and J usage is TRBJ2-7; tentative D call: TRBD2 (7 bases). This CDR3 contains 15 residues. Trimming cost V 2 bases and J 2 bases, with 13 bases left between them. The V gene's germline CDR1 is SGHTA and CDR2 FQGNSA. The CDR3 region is CASSLLSGDTYEQYF. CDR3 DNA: TGTGCCAGCAGCTTATTGAGCGGGGACACCTACGAGCAGTACTTC.

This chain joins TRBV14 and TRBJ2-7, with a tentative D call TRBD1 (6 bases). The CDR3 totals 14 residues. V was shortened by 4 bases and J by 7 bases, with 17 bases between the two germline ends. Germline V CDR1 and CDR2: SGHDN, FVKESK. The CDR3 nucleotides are TGTGCCAGCAGCCCGGGACACCGGGCGGAAGAGCAGTACTTC. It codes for CASSPGHRAEEQYF.

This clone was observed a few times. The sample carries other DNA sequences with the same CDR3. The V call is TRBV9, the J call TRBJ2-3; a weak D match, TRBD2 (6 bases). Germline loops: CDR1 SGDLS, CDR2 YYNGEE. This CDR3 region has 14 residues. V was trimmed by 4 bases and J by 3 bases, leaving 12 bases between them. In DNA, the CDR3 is TGTGCCAGCAGCCCGACTAGTAGGACAGATACGCAGTATTTT. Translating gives CASSPTSRTDTQYF. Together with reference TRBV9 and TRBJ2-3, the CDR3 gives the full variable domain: DSGVTQTPKHLITATGQRVTLRCSPRSGDLSVYWYQQSLDQGLQFLIQYYNGEERAKGNILERFSAQQFPDLHSELNLSSLELGDSALYFCASSPTSRTDTQYFGPGTRLTVL.

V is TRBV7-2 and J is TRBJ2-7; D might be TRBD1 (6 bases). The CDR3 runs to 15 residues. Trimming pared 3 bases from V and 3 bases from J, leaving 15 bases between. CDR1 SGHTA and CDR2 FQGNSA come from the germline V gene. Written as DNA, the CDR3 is TGTGCCAGCAGCTTCCGACTTCTACAGGGCTACGAGCAGTACTTC. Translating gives CASSFRLLQGYEQYF.

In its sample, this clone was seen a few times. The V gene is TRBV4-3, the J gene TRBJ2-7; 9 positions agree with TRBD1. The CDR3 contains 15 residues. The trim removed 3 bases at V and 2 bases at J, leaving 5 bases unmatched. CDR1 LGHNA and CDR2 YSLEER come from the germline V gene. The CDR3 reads CASSQGDRATYEQYF. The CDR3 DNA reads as TGCGCCAGCAGCCAGGGGGACAGGGCCACCTACGAGCAGTACTTC.